In its sample, the clone carrying this TCR beta chain was seen a few times. Its matching antigen is unknown. This specimen comes from a study of T-cell memory formation after mild COVID-19. Study conclusions and caveats: Pre-infection memory contained some responding clones, which suggested that cross-reactive memory had joined.

The V segment lost 8 bases and the J segment 4 bases; nucleotides outside the gene matches: 7. CDR1 and CDR2 from the germline V gene are MNHEY and SMNVEV (reference sequence). The CDR3 extends over 15 amino acids. TCRdb reprocessed the 5' RACE reads via MiXCR and lists one record per CDR3 protein. The sample holds about 350,000 distinct CDR3 sequences; 12% to 15% are singletons and the top ten take about 24%. This chain joins TRBV27 and TRBJ2-2, with TRBD1 matching 10 bases. The sequence was obtained from a man younger than 30 who had mild COVID-19 (a few samples of this study predate the infection). Cell type and time point are not known. The sequencing sample was made of PBMCs or a T cell subset sorted from them (not recorded which). The CDR3 nucleotides are TGTGCCAGCGCGAAAGACAGGGGGCTCACCGGGGAGCTGTTTTTT. Protein: CASAKDRGLTGELFF.